This entry is about one T cell receptor beta chain. Which antigen it targets is not known. No quality values exist for individual bases; no much larger clone is one base distant. Libraries were prepared through the immunoSEQ multiplex PCR assay. A mixture of 60 forward primers for TCR Vbeta segments and 13 reverse primers for TCR Jbeta segments was used in the multiplex PCR. The CDR3 region of rearranged TCR beta genes was amplified from genomic DNA by a multiplex PCR assay. The amplified TCR beta libraries were sequenced on the Illumina HiSeq System as 87-base-pair reads. On the study's bioinformatics: A later analysis counted about 80 million unique TCR beta chains across the 700 or so repertoires, and approximately 11 million of these chains were shared by at least two donors. To remove PCR and sequencing errors, raw reads were error-corrected and collapsed into unique sequences using a nearest-neighbor algorithm that merged closely related sequences. CDR3 sequences were aligned to IMGT reference sequences to assign V, D and J gene segments. For a sequence to be retained, at least a six-nucleotide match to both a V gene segment and a J gene segment was required. Rearrangements were classified as productive when the CDR3 lacked stop codons and remained in frame with V and J, and all other rearrangements were classified as non-productive. Following IMGT convention, CDR3 was defined as the stretch from the second conserved V-encoded cysteine up to the conserved J-encoded phenylalanine. Sequences without an unambiguous match to a single V gene segment were excluded from the earlier analysis of approximately 560 of the donors. In an earlier analysis of 587 of the donors, V segments were called functional above 56.7% productive rearrangements and were called segregating when the between-donor standard deviation exceeded 5%. To diagnose cytomegalovirus status from the catalog of TCR beta chain sequences, a statistical classification framework was built. In a later analysis, TCR nucleotide sequences were compared against IMGT/GENE-DB human TR gene sequences so that V and J genes could be assigned. The TCRdist pipeline was used in a later analysis to assign CDR3 sequences and most-parsimonious VDJ recombination scenarios. In a later analysis, every TCR beta chain was defined by the combination of its CDR3 amino acid sequence and its V-gene family, and reads without a unique V-gene family were dropped. To address suspected cross-contamination and a sequencing artifact, a later analysis removed roughly 640 highly shared, low-generation-probability nucleotide sequences. For each public chain, a later analysis derived a clonal expansion index from normalized ranks of inferred template counts within each repertoire. In a later analysis, generation probabilities were computed with a VDJ recombination model fitted to out-of-frame rearrangements, and the resulting probabilities were checked against IGoR. In a later analysis, TCR-TCR, TCR-HLA and TCR-CMV co-occurrence was scored with hypergeometric tests, and a repertoire-size bias correction was applied to TCR pairs. A later analysis estimated false discovery rates by permuting HLA or CMV assignments 20 times. In a later analysis, co-occurring TCRs were grouped with DBSCAN, and TCRdist sequence similarity was added when clustering was performed within HLA-allele-positive subsets. Co-occurrence clustering excluded repertoires with fewer than 30,000 or more than 120,000 public chains, plus five with anomalous nucleotide sharing. Held by TCRdb, this immuneACCESS table contains in-frame sequences only and omits some clones. Under half of the omission traces to an unresolved V gene where checked; the cause of the rest is unknown. The V and J calls and clone size come from that table; D and trimming were worked out from the DNA. The sample table records approximately 160,000 clones; about three quarters of these occur just once. The top ten clones comprise about 0.62% of the sample.

In total, more than 500 healthy bone marrow donors made up the cohort. All cohort members were sampled while nominally healthy, although unrecorded immune exposures were likely present. The donor was CMV seronegative and belonged to the group of 350 or so seronegative cohort members. Every donor gave a peripheral blood sample, and the peripheral blood mononuclear cells from that sample were used for TCR beta sequencing. Genomic DNA extraction from the blood cell samples was performed with the Qiagen DNeasy Blood Extraction Kit. This entry comes from a study of cytomegalovirus exposure and HLA in healthy donors (dated by TCRdb to 2016 to 2017). In terms of the full investigation: In an earlier analysis of 450 to 750 of the donors, 250 to 300 Gb of sequence data and approximately 100 million unique TCR beta sequences from 150 million to 200 million T cells were reported. HLA typing covered class I and class II loci at four-digit resolution. Every discovery cohort repertoire had been produced on one sequencing platform. Among several hundred genotyped donors of the cohort, an average of around 250,000 unique TCR beta nucleotide sequences was sequenced per donor, of which approximately 19% were non-productive. To predict cytomegalovirus infection status, the study combined high-throughput TCR immunosequencing, statistical association of individual TCRs with disease status, and machine learning. Using immunosequencing, the study profiled T cell repertoires from around 670 subjects and related those repertoires to cytomegalovirus serostatus. An earlier analysis of fewer than 750 of the donors used high-throughput TCR beta sequencing to judge whether each TCR beta V gene segment behaved as functional or pseudogenic. About 300 gigabases of sequencing data and approximately 85 million unique TCR sequences were included in an early release covering about 700 HLA-typed donors. Donor age, sex, ethnicity and CMV serostatus were compiled together with the repertoire data. In a later genetic analysis, genome-wide SNP genotypes for about 55% of the 666 donors were used, and that subset was treated as a discovery cohort. Typing coverage varied by locus: about 629-640 donors for A, B, C, DRB1 and DQB1; more than 500 for DQA1; around 610 for DPA1; more than 450 for DPB1. Of the roughly 400 genotyped donors, about 80% fell in the genetic ancestry cluster associated with self-reported Caucasian donors. The study was designed to test whether signatures of past pathogen exposure could be identified by cataloging public T cell receptors. A handful of DR-DQ haplotypes were treated as single units for association and clustering because of strong linkage in the cohort. Along with the roughly 670-subject first cohort, a separate validation cohort of 120 different subjects was used. Rather than using new phenotypic data, the later analysis identified candidate immune exposures from TCR beta sequences and from how often those sequences occurred across donors. A later analysis re-analyzed previously published TCR beta repertoires from approximately 700 donors and added high-resolution HLA genotyping to study TCR occurrence patterns. Overall study results and their limits: A further reported finding was that TCR beta sequences accurately predicted the HLA-A and HLA-B alleles for most subjects in the first cohort. Linkage disequilibrium might explain the correlated functional status among segregating V segments, but an unknown experimental factor could not be ruled out. In a later analysis, the rate of TCR association differed among HLA loci, with DRB1 alleles having the most associated TCRs and HLA-C alleles having the fewest. A later analysis associated 16,951 TCR beta sequences with specific HLA alleles at a false discovery rate of 0.05. While some public TCRs were present in many individuals, most TCR sequences turned up only very rarely across donors. The study listed 150 to 200 TCR beta chains as associated with cytomegalovirus. A later analysis found that HLA-associated TCR beta chains were more clonally expanded and had lower generation probabilities than equally common non-associated chains. In a later genetic analysis, a missense DCLRE1C variant was associated with V-gene and J-gene trimming of TCR beta chains, and the association was replicated in an independent cohort. According to a later genetic analysis, donors in an Asian-associated ancestry cluster had fewer N-insertions in productive TCRs than the approximately 670-donor mean. A later analysis found that most CMV-associated TCR beta chains appeared HLA-restricted, with HLA associations seemingly driven largely by CMV exposure. Because HLA typing was missing for some donors at each locus, association tests included only the typed subset. Strong co-occurrence of HLA alleles, especially DR and DQ, made assigning TCR associations to individual alleles difficult. Broadly in line with IMGT annotations, most TCR beta V segments showed up in productive rearrangements about 87% or about 30% of the time in an earlier analysis of a few hundred of the donors. For the cohort, immune exposure information was limited to CMV serostatus. A few of the identified cytomegalovirus-associated TCR beta chains were confirmed in vitro to be specific for cytomegalovirus antigens. Roughly uniform sequencing depth across donors was assumed in presence/absence analyses, although this assumption may not hold. A cluster of highly shared sequence variants was judged likely to represent a technical artifact of the sequencing pipeline. The authors suggested that the approach could potentially be extended to other disease states and immunological phenotypes. Around 16 rarely observed V segments, including chromosome 9 orphons, were excluded from the earlier analysis of almost 600 of the donors because counts were too low. The classifier was reported to diagnose cytomegalovirus status with high specificity and sensitivity in both the original cohort and the validation cohort. Several of the top co-occurrence clusters appeared to be linked to parvovirus B19, influenza, CMV and Epstein-Barr virus, according to a later analysis. In this cohort, only TCR beta chains were sequenced, and detectable features were limited by the absence of alpha or paired-chain data.

The sequence derives from a male donor in good health and CMV-seronegative. The sample consisted of PBMCs.

The DNA sequence follows: TGTGCCAGCAGCCCCGGACTAGCGGGTTCAAATGAGCAGTTCTTC. Translated, this gives CASSPGLAGSNEQFF. This chain is built from TRBV11-2 and TRBJ2-1; 11 junctional bases match TRBD2. From a lookup of the germline V gene, CDR1 and CDR2 are SGHAT and FQNNGV. Spanning cysteine to phenylalanine, the CDR3 consists of 15 amino acids. Of all the DNA, just the CDR3 is kept, 45 bases in frame from base 1. Trimming leaves V shorter by 5 bases and J shorter by 7 bases, with the junction holding 7 bases beyond the gene matches.